This T cell receptor (beta chain) was profiled in a study of shared clonotypes between healthy human individuals. On the study more broadly: Per-donor plates numbered three CD4 naive, three CD4 memory, two CD8 naive and one CD8 memory.

Overall study results and limits: The authors sampled blood alone, and tissue repertoires likely differ.

Between the trimmed V and J ends, which lost 0 bases and 5 bases, there was a span of 14 bases. This CDR3 contains 15 residues. Germline CDR1 and CDR2: SGHTS and YDEGEE. TCRdb keeps only in-frame clones here, not all; method: immunoSEQ multiplex PCR. Of about 1 million clones listed, approximately 76% are singletons. In regard to this clone: Its antigen is not identified.

This chain joins TRBV5-8 and TRBJ1-2; D possibly corresponds to TRBD1 (5 bases). The sequencing sample was made of memory CD4+ T cells sorted from blood. Subset given: CD45RA-negative fraction. The TCR was taken from a man aged 18 to 35 in good health. The CDR3 sequence: CASSLAVREVYGYTF. DNA for the CDR3: TGTGCCAGCAGCTTGGCTGTCAGGGAGGTTTATGGCTACACCTTC. Full variable domain (outside the CDR3, taken from reference TRBV5-8 and TRBJ1-2): EAGVTQSPTHLIKTRGQQATLRCSPISGHTSVYWYQQALGLGLQFLLWYDEGEERNRGNFPPRFSGRQFPNYSSELNVNALELEDSALYLCASSLAVREVYGYTFGSGTRLTVV.